The rows below give T cell receptor beta chains drawn from one sample of a study of T cells in Graves' hyperthyroidism and ophthalmopathy. TCRdb analysed the multiplex PCR reads with MiXCR anew, one entry per CDR3 protein. Here the sample spans 480,000 or so distinct CDR3 sequences, about 46% being singletons. The sample taken for sequencing was peripheral blood or thyroid tissue (not recorded which). These receptors were taken from an adult woman with Graves' disease, either hyperthyroidism or ophthalmopathy (not recorded which). Both conserved end residues are part of each CDR3. The D gene is left open where the match is weak. A clone size is listed for some rows: how often the clone was seen (once, few, many), or a class if it is expanded.

CDR3,DNA,size,V,D,J
CASTYGDFFSNQPQHF,TGTGCCAGTACCTATGGGGACTTTTTTAGCAATCAGCCCCAGCATTTT,many,TRBV19,NA,TRBJ1-5
CASSLREGGETIYF,TGTGCCAGCAGTTTACGGGAGGGGGGAGAGACCATATATTTT,NA,TRBV6-5,NA,TRBJ1-3
CASSGESNQPQHF,TGTGCCTCCTCGGGGGAGAGCAATCAGCCCCAGCATTTT,few,TRBV2,NA,TRBJ1-5
CASSHRGRTEEQYF,TGTGCCAGCAGCCACAGGGGCCGCACGGAGGAGCAGTACTTC,NA,TRBV12-3/TRBV12-4,TRBD1,TRBJ2-7
CASSSKGSFYQPQHF,TGTGCCAGCAGCTCGAAGGGGTCCTTTTATCAGCCCCAGCATTTT,NA,TRBV11-2,NA,TRBJ1-5
CSARDWLAGGRSSYEQYF,TGCAGTGCTAGAGATTGGCTAGCGGGAGGGCGGAGCTCCTACGAGCAGTACTTC,many,TRBV20-1,TRBD2,TRBJ2-7
CSVDRAGGTEAFF,TGCAGCGTTGATAGAGCGGGCGGCACTGAAGCTTTCTTT,many,TRBV29-1,NA,TRBJ1-1
CASSLVPEDTQYF,TGTGCCAGCAGCTTGGTGCCAGAGGATACGCAGTATTTT,NA,TRBV7-9,NA,TRBJ2-3
CASSLAHRGQETQYF,TGTGCCAGCAGCTTAGCTCACAGGGGCCAAGAGACCCAGTACTTC,NA,TRBV7-3,TRBD1,TRBJ2-5
CASSHRDREWQPQHF,TGTGCCAGCAGCCACCGGGACAGGGAATGGCAGCCCCAGCATTTT,NA,TRBV7-9,TRBD1,TRBJ1-5
CATWDRGRRLTYEQYF,TGTGCCACCTGGGACAGGGGGCGGCGGCTCACCTACGAGCAGTACTTC,NA,TRBV6-4,TRBD1,TRBJ2-7
CASSPSRTSYEQYF,TGCGCCAGTAGCCCCAGTAGGACTAGCTACGAGCAGTACTTC,NA,TRBV5-1,TRBD2,TRBJ2-7
CSASRQENTGELFF,TGCAGTGCTAGTCGGCAGGAGAACACCGGGGAGCTGTTTTTT,many,TRBV20-1,NA,TRBJ2-2
CSARATSGRAQETQYF,TGCAGTGCTAGAGCAACTAGCGGGAGGGCCCAGGAGACCCAGTACTTC,NA,TRBV20-1,TRBD2,TRBJ2-5
CASSQDPLGVTGNTIYF,TGTGCCAGCAGCCAAGATCCCCTGGGGGTCACTGGAAACACCATATATTTT,NA,TRBV4-2,NA,TRBJ1-3
CASSWGTNTEAFF,TGTGCCAGCAGTTGGGGGACGAACACTGAAGCTTTCTTT,many,TRBV12-3/TRBV12-4,NA,TRBJ1-1
CSARETGQETQYF,TGCAGTGCTAGGGAAACAGGGCAAGAGACCCAGTACTTC,few,TRBV20-1,NA,TRBJ2-5
CASSLVMGSSYEQYF,TGTGCCAGCAGCTTAGTGATGGGGAGCTCCTACGAGCAGTACTTC,many,TRBV7-2,NA,TRBJ2-7
CASLGTASNYGYTF,TGTGCCAGCCTAGGGACGGCTAGCAACTATGGCTACACCTTC,NA,TRBV2,NA,TRBJ1-2
CASIPSPQFYVQQYF,TGTGCCAGCATCCCAAGCCCGCAATTCTACGTACAGCAGTACTTC,few,TRBV6-2/TRBV6-3,NA,TRBJ2-7
CSVPGQLPYEQYF,TGCAGCGTCCCAGGACAGCTGCCCTACGAGCAGTACTTC,NA,TRBV29-1,NA,TRBJ2-7
CASRGGTGGQETQYF,TGTGCCAGCAGAGGTGGGACAGGGGGACAAGAGACCCAGTACTTC,NA,TRBV7-2,TRBD1,TRBJ2-5
CAISDGQGGKYEQYF,TGTGCCATCAGTGACGGCCAGGGGGGCAAATACGAGCAGTACTTC,many,TRBV10-3,NA,TRBJ2-7
CASSVEMGGNQPQHF,TGTGCCAGCAGTGTAGAAATGGGAGGGAATCAGCCCCAGCATTTT,NA,TRBV6-1,NA,TRBJ1-5
CSARELRGSAF,TGCAGTGCTAGGGAGCTTAGAGGGAGTGCCTTC,many,TRBV20-1,NA,TRBJ1-2
CSAGPSGRPYEQYF,TGCAGTGCTGGACCTAGCGGGAGGCCTTACGAGCAGTACTTC,many,TRBV20-1,TRBD2,TRBJ2-7
CASRTLGTSGRLPQYF,TGTGCCAGCAGGACTCTCGGGACTAGCGGGAGACTCCCCCAGTACTTC,many,TRBV2,TRBD2,TRBJ2-7
CASSPPPRDGEETQYF,TGTGCCAGCAGCCCCCCCCCCCGGGACGGAGAAGAGACCCAGTACTTC,NA,TRBV7-9,NA,TRBJ2-5
CASSSDWYEQYF,TGTGCCAGCAGCTCTGACTGGTACGAGCAGTACTTC,NA,TRBV7-9,NA,TRBJ2-7
CATSTAQETQYF,TGTGCCACCAGCACAGCCCAAGAGACCCAGTACTTC,NA,TRBV15,NA,TRBJ2-5
CANSFAVYGANVLTF,TGTGCCAACAGTTTCGCTGTATATGGGGCCAACGTCCTGACTTTC,many,TRBV7-9,NA,TRBJ2-6
CASSQRDREGKKLFF,TGTGCCAGCAGCCAAAGGGACAGGGAAGGCAAAAAACTGTTTTTT,once,TRBV7-9,TRBD1,TRBJ1-4
CASSLITGGSPLHF,TGTGCCAGCAGCTTAATTACGGGAGGGTCACCCCTCCACTTT,many,TRBV11-2,NA,TRBJ1-6
CAIWDRGMWEQYF,TGTGCCATCTGGGACAGGGGAATGTGGGAGCAGTACTTC,NA,TRBV10-3,TRBD1,TRBJ2-7
CASSEIVLSSLYGYTF,TGTGCCAGCAGTGAAATCGTTTTGTCCAGCCTCTATGGCTACACCTTC,NA,TRBV2,NA,TRBJ1-2
CASSLVDRGSFF,TGTGCCAGCAGCTTAGTTGACAGGGGTTCTTTCTTT,NA,TRBV7-9,TRBD1,TRBJ1-1
CASSHGLTGELFF,TGTGCCAGCAGCCACGGGCTCACCGGGGAGCTGTTTTTT,many,TRBV14,NA,TRBJ2-2
CSARPFVGRDEQYF,TGCAGTGCTAGACCTTTTGTCGGGAGGGACGAGCAGTACTTC,NA,TRBV20-1,TRBD2,TRBJ2-7
CAISPAGLAGEGTQYF,TGTGCCATCAGTCCTGCCGGACTAGCGGGAGAGGGGACCCAGTACTTC,many,TRBV10-3,TRBD2,TRBJ2-5
CASSDPSTGGNTIYF,TGTGCCAGCAGTGACCCTTCGACAGGAGGAAACACCATATATTTT,many,TRBV25-1,NA,TRBJ1-3
CASSDPPKGTQYF,TGTGCCAGCAGTGATCCTCCCAAGGGGACCCAGTACTTC,many,TRBV2,NA,TRBJ2-5
CASSEGTGDPFYEQYF,TGTGCCAGCAGTGAGGGGACAGGGGATCCCTTTTACGAGCAGTACTTC,NA,TRBV6-1,TRBD1,TRBJ2-7
CASSPHRRWTNEKLFF,TGTGCCAGCAGCCCACATAGGAGGTGGACTAATGAAAAACTGTTTTTT,many,TRBV12-3/TRBV12-4,NA,TRBJ1-4
CASSPSFGSYEQYF,TGTGCCAGCAGTCCTAGCTTCGGCTCCTACGAGCAGTACTTC,NA,TRBV12-3/TRBV12-4,NA,TRBJ2-7
CASSLGQGVPGELFF,TGTGCCAGCAGCTTAGGACAGGGAGTCCCCGGGGAGCTGTTTTTT,many,TRBV7-2,TRBD1,TRBJ2-2
CASSMTGEKLFF,TGTGCCAGCAGCATGACAGGTGAAAAACTGTTTTTT,NA,TRBV12-3/TRBV12-4,NA,TRBJ1-4
CASSPPLDPGTEAFF,TGTGCCAGTAGTCCGCCGCTTGATCCGGGGACTGAAGCTTTCTTT,NA,TRBV19,NA,TRBJ1-1
CASSSRLGELFF,TGTGCCAGCAGCTCCCGCTTGGGGGAGCTGTTTTTT,few,TRBV7-8,NA,TRBJ2-2
CASSDLSNEKLFF,TGTGCCAGCAGTGACCTCAGTAATGAAAAACTGTTTTTT,many,TRBV2,NA,TRBJ1-4
CASSEPTRHTDTQYF,TGCGCCAGCAGTGAGCCGACTAGGCACACAGATACGCAGTATTTT,few,TRBV10-2,NA,TRBJ2-3
CASSTGFDRTEAFF,TGTGCCAGTAGTACAGGGTTTGATCGGACTGAAGCTTTCTTT,few,TRBV19,NA,TRBJ1-1
CSVENKSVRTLTYEQYF,TGCAGCGTTGAGAATAAATCGGTCAGGACCCTAACCTACGAGCAGTACTTC,many,TRBV29-1,NA,TRBJ2-7
CASSDGRGPYEQYF,TGTGCCAGCAGTGACGGACGAGGGCCCTACGAGCAGTACTTC,NA,TRBV2,NA,TRBJ2-7
CASSLKLPNSPLHF,TGTGCCAGCAGTCTCAAACTCCCAAATTCACCCCTCCACTTT,NA,TRBV12-3/TRBV12-4,NA,TRBJ1-6
CASSLTHGSPFDF,TGTGCCAGCAGCTTAACCCATGGGTCTCCTTTTGATTTC,NA,TRBV5-8,NA,TRBJ2-7
CAISESRSDNEQFF,TGTGCCATCAGTGAGTCGCGCTCGGACAATGAGCAGTTCTTC,once,TRBV10-3,NA,TRBJ2-1
CARAGADYGYTF,TGTGCTAGAGCAGGGGCCGACTATGGCTACACCTTC,NA,TRBV9,NA,TRBJ1-2
CATILLGLSPDTQYF,TGTGCCACCATCCTTCTAGGTCTGTCCCCAGATACGCAGTATTTT,many,TRBV24-1,NA,TRBJ2-3
CASSAGPGSPLHF,TGTGCCAGCAGTGCGGGGCCGGGCTCACCCCTCCACTTT,NA,TRBV25-1,NA,TRBJ1-6